This T cell receptor (beta chain) was documented in a study of CD8 T cells in Susac syndrome. Reverse transcription of about 0.5 to 1 ug RNA used random hexamers. TCRdb ran MiXCR on the immunoSEQ multiplex PCR reads and lists one entry per CDR3 protein. This table holds approximately 49,000 distinct CDR3 sequences, around 93% found once. This clonotype has a single count. Germline CDR1 and CDR2: LGHNT and FRNRAP. The CDR3 sequence is 16 residues long. V was pared by 2 bases and J by 3 bases, with 10 bases of the junction left unmatched. Sequencing targeted TCR beta in T cells from blood (CD8+ and CD4+).

The chain combines TRBV12-5 with TRBJ2-7, with 7 bases that match TRBD1. The specimen sequenced was CD8+ T cells from PBMCs. The receptor was isolated from a human donor with Susac syndrome. In DNA, the CDR3 is TGTGCTAGTGGTTTGAAGGGGGCCAGAACCAACTACGAGCAGTACTTC. This encodes CASGLKGARTNYEQYF.